This entry lists 2 T cell receptor beta chains sequenced from one sample in a study of cytomegalovirus exposure and HLA in healthy donors. The PCR had 60 Vbeta and 13 Jbeta primers. TCRdb's table, derived via immunoSEQ multiplex PCR, lists solely in-frame clones and lacks some. The profile covers about 160,000 clones, with around 80% appearing a single time and 1% taken by the ten largest. The sequencing sample was made of PBMCs. The origin of the receptors is a woman between 50 and 59 years old in good health and CMV-seropositive.

V is TRBV6-5 and J is TRBJ2-3, with D perhaps matching TRBD1 (5 bases). Looked up from germline, CDR1 is MNHEY and CDR2 is SVGAGI. With 10 bases removed from V and 2 bases from J, the gap between germline ends came to 10 bases. CDR3 length equals 12 residues. CDR3 nucleotides: TGTGCCACCCGACAGTACACAGATACGCAGTATTTT. It translates to CATRQYTDTQYF.

The V call is TRBV28, the J call TRBJ1-5; the match to TRBD1 covers 7 bases. Trimming removed 2 bases from V and 6 bases from J; junction bases left unmatched: 1. CDR1 is MDHEN and CDR2 is SYDVKM in the germline V gene. The CDR3 totals 13 residues. CDR3 sequence: CASSLRQGQPQHF. For the CDR3, the DNA is TGTGCCAGCAGTTTACGACAGGGTCAGCCCCAGCATTTT.